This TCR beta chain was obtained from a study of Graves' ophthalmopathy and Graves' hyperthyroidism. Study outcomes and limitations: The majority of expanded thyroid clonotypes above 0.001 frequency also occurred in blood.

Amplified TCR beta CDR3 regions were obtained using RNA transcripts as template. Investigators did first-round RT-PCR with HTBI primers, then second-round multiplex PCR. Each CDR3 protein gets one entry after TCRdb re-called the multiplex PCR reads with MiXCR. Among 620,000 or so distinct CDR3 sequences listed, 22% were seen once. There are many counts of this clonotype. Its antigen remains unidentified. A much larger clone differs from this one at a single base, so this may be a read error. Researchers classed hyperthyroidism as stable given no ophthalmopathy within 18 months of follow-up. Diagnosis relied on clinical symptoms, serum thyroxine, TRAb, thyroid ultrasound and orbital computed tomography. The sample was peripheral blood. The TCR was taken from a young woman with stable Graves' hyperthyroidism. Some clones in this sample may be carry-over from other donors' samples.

Here the CDR3 reads CSVVRGNTEAFF. The DNA of the CDR3 is TGCAGCGTTGTCAGGGGGAACACTGAAGCTTTCTTT. The chain is built from TRBV29-1 and TRBJ1-1; possible D gene TRBD1, 6 bases. Germline-derived CDR1 and CDR2 are SQVTM and ANQGSEA. The ends were cut back, 4 bases at V and 1 base at J, with 7 bases in the middle. This CDR3 is 12 amino acids long.